One sample yielded the 12 T cell receptor beta chains listed below, sequenced in a study of vaccination and CD4 T cells after COVID-19. No antigen has been assigned to these receptors. Documented treatment: roughly ten-day PBMC culture with coronavirus spike peptide pools or control peptides (ViraFEST assay). The study sequenced cultured CD4+ T cell DNA using the Oncomine TCR Beta short-read assay. MiXCR was run by TCRdb on the PCR reads, yielding one entry per CDR3 protein. This table holds about 15,000 distinct CDR3 sequences, 78% found once. The sample was CD4+ T cells from blood, cultured in vitro, taken after SARS-CoV-2 vaccination. The receptors were sampled from a human donor who received a COVID-19 vaccine.

V and J are TRBV30 and TRBJ2-7; TRBD1 might be the D (6 bases). Trimming shortened V by 0 bases and J by 5 bases, and 8 bases separated the two germline ends. Looked up from germline, CDR1 is GTSNPN and CDR2 is SVGIG (reference sequence). The CDR3 totals 12 residues. The CDR3 DNA sequence: TGTGCCTGGAGTGTAAACAGGGACGAGCAGTACTTC. The encoded protein is CAWSVNRDEQYF.

This chain uses TRBV7-9 with TRBJ2-3; D tentatively fits TRBD1 or TRBD2 (5 bases each). Germline CDR1 SEHNR, CDR2 FQNEAQ (reference sequence). The CDR3 extends over 18 amino acids. Trimming shortened V by 4 bases and J by 3 bases, and 23 bases separated the two germline ends. In nucleotides, the CDR3 is TGTGCCAGCAGCTACTCCCCCGGGACCTTCTCCGATACAGATACGCAGTATTTT. Translated: CASSYSPGTFSDTDTQYF.

The chain has TRBV30 and TRBJ2-3; TRBD2 matches 8 bases. The CDR3 runs to 15 residues. CDR1 GTSNPN and CDR2 SVGIG come from the germline V gene (reference sequence). The V and J ends lost 0 bases and 2 bases, in that order; junction bases with no gene match: 4. The CDR3 sequence: CAWSVRGGLTDTQYF. The CDR3 region has the DNA TGTGCCTGGAGTGTACGGGGGGGCCTCACAGATACGCAGTATTTT. The whole variable domain, remainder taken from reference TRBV30 and TRBJ2-3, is SQTIHQWPATLVQPVGSPLSLECTVEGTSNPNLYWYRQAAGRGLQLLFYSVGIGQISSEVPQNLSASRPQDRQFILSSKKLLLSDSGFYLCAWSVRGGLTDTQYFGPGTRLTVL.

The chain joins TRBV15 to TRBJ1-2; D is uncertain. Germline V lookup: CDR1 LNHNV, CDR2 YYDKDF (reference sequence). Trimming shortened V by 3 bases and J by 4 bases, and 9 bases separated the two germline ends. CDR3 length: 13 residues. CDR3 sequence reads: CATSRDDTYGYTF. The CDR3 coding sequence is TGTGCCACCAGCAGGGACGACACCTATGGCTACACCTTC.

The chain uses TRBV7-8 and TRBJ1-1; D not resolved. With 4 bases removed from V and 7 bases from J, the gap between germline ends came to 10 bases. The CDR3 consists of 12 residues. CDR1 and CDR2 (germline): SGHVS, FQNEAQ. For the CDR3, the DNA is TGTGCCAGCAGCTCCAGGACGCATGAAGCTTTCTTT. Translating it yields CASSSRTHEAFF.

This clonotype has just a few counts. This chain links TRBV20-1 with TRBJ1-3, with unresolved D. CDR1 and CDR2 from the germline V gene are DFQATT and SNEGSKA (reference sequence). Deletions cut 0 bases from V and 0 bases from J, with 6 bases between. This CDR3 has 14 amino acids. CDR3 bases: TGCAGTGCTAGAGATGGTGGCTCTGGAAACACCATATATTTT. This codes for CSARDGGSGNTIYF.

J is TRBJ2-6 and V is TRBV12-3 or TRBV12-4; 9 bases match TRBD1. The trim removed 3 bases at V and 3 bases at J, leaving 3 bases unmatched. This CDR3 spans 16 amino acids. CDR3 sequence reads: CASSFTGGGGANVLTF. In DNA form, the CDR3 reads TGTGCCAGCAGTTTCACAGGGGGCGGTGGGGCCAACGTCCTGACTTTC.

Points on this clonotype: The junction and the germline gene differ at one end; a read error may be behind it. This chain links TRBV18 with TRBJ2-1; D is undetermined. Germline V gives CDR1 KGHSH, CDR2 LQKENI. The CDR3 loop spans 14 amino acids. The CDR3 is CASSPQTSDNEQFF. CDR3 sequence (DNA): TGCGCCAGCAGCCCCCAGACCAGTGACAATGAGCAGTTCTTC.

Within the sample, this clonotype is medium-sized. CDR3 sequence reads: CASSRAAGGSYNSPLHF. The CDR3 DNA sequence: TGTGCCAGCAGTAGGGCGGCAGGGGGCTCCTATAATTCACCCCTCCACTTT. J is TRBJ1-6 and V is TRBV12-3 or TRBV12-4; 7 bases align to TRBD1. V was clipped by 5 bases and J by 0 bases; unmatched bases: 7. The CDR3 runs 17 residues.

The chain recombines TRBV10-3 with TRBJ1-4; D not resolved. This CDR3 is 10 amino acids long. Germline-derived CDR1 and CDR2 are ENHRY and SYGVKD. V was trimmed by 8 bases and J by 5 bases, leaving 3 bases between them. The chain's CDR3 is CAIGNEKLFF. The CDR3 DNA is TGTGCCATCGGGAATGAAAAACTGTTTTTT.

The chain uses TRBV5-1 and TRBJ2-3; D gene uncertain. V was trimmed by 6 bases and J by 0 bases, leaving 20 bases between them. The CDR3 extends over 17 amino acids. Germline V gene sequence: CDR1 SGHRS, CDR2 YFSETQ. The chain's CDR3 is CASNRRSRLGSTDTQYF. DNA for the CDR3: TGCGCCAGCAATCGGCGGTCCAGGCTGGGCAGCACAGATACGCAGTATTTT.

This clonotype has only a few counts. The chain is built from TRBV21-1 and TRBJ1-5; no DNA check was done on the table's D call, TRBD1. TRBV21-1 is listed as a pseudogene. This CDR3 comprises 17 residues. As DNA, the CDR3 is TGTGCCAGCATGCCAGATGGAGGGGGATTTCACAATCAGCCCCAGCATTTT. It specifies CASMPDGGGFHNQPQHF.